Each of the 25 T cell receptor beta chains below was sequenced from the same sample in a study of blood T cells in healthy people across ages. Alongside a J-beta primer mix, a sample-barcoded 5' primer served in a second PCR lasting roughly 6 to 12 cycles. TCRdb re-analysed the 5' RACE reads in MiXCR, keeping a single row per CDR3 protein. The sample holds roughly 1.6 million distinct CDR3 sequences, roughly 32% seen once. The sample comprised blood. The source is a woman in her 30s in good health.

This clonotype was detected many times. The rearrangement links TRBV4-1 to TRBJ1-2, with D possibly TRBD1 on 6 matching bases. This CDR3 spans 14 amino acids. Trimming pared 3 bases from V and 6 bases from J, leaving 14 bases between. Germline lookup yields CDR1 MGHRA and CDR2 YSYEKL. The CDR3 coding sequence is TGCGCCAGCAGCCAGAGTACAGGGATAGATGGCTACACCTTC. Translating gives CASSQSTGIDGYTF.

The rearrangement links TRBV6-2 or TRBV6-3 to TRBJ2-1; the D gene is possibly TRBD2 (6 bases). CDR1 MNHEY and CDR2 SVGEGT come from the germline V gene. CDR3 length equals 14 residues. The V gene lost 0 bases and the J gene lost 9 bases, with 12 bases spanning the gap. The CDR3 DNA reads as TGTGCCAGCAGTTACTCGATAGCGGTAGGTGAGCAGTTCTTC. Its translation: CASSYSIAVGEQFF.

The CDR3 nucleotides read TGTGCCAGCAGCAAACTCGAGACCGGGAATAATCAGCCCCAGCATTTT. Amino acids: CASSKLETGNNQPQHF. V usage is TRBV21-1 and J usage is TRBJ1-5; the DNA was not compared with TRBD1, the D call given in the table. TRBV21-1 represents a pseudogene. The CDR3 loop spans 16 amino acids.

CDR3 region: CASSKGVPAYQPQHF. The CDR3 DNA follows: TGTGCCAGCAGTAAGGGAGTTCCGGCCTATCAGCCCCAGCATTTT. This rearrangement joins TRBV27 to TRBJ1-5; no clear D gene. Germline CDR1 is MNHEY and CDR2 is SMNVEV (reference sequence). The CDR3 is made up of 15 amino acids. V lost 5 bases to trimming and J lost 5 bases, with 16 bases between them.

Worth noting for this clonotype: A much larger clone lies a single base off, so this may be a read error. This sequence joins TRBV12-3 or TRBV12-4 and TRBJ2-4; no definite D call. The CDR3 spans 12 residues. CDR3 in DNA: TGTGCCAGCAGTTTAGGGCAAAACATTCAGTGCTTC. Protein product: CASSLGQNIQCF.

This chain connects TRBV5-1 to TRBJ2-2, with D possibly matching TRBD2 (5 bases). Germline V gives CDR1 SGHRS, CDR2 YFSETQ. This CDR3 spans 16 amino acids. V lost 4 bases and J lost 0, with 13 bases in between. CDR3 bases: TGCGCCAGCAGCGTGGAGACTACCTCGAACACCGGGGAGCTGTTTTTT. This codes for CASSVETTSNTGELFF.

This sequence joins TRBV5-1 and TRBJ2-3; no clear D gene. The V end was cut by 4 bases, the J end by 2 bases, with 14 bases between. The V gene's germline CDR1 is SGHRS and CDR2 YFSETQ. This CDR3 region has 15 residues. This CDR3 reads CASSPNIRSTDTQYF. The CDR3 region has the DNA TGCGCCAGCAGCCCCAACATACGGTCCACAGATACGCAGTATTTT.

The J gene is TRBJ2-1, the V gene TRBV11-2, with D possibly TRBD1 on 5 matching bases. Germline V gives CDR1 SGHAT, CDR2 FQNNGV. This CDR3 region has 16 residues. The V end was cut by 5 bases, the J end by 2 bases, with 16 bases between. The CDR3 loop is CASSEMDIQTYNEQFF. As DNA, the CDR3 is TGTGCCAGCAGCGAAATGGACATCCAGACCTACAATGAGCAGTTCTTC.

This chain links TRBV5-5 with TRBJ1-4; tentative D call: TRBD1 (5 bases). The germline V and J ends were trimmed by 3 bases and 6 bases, with 18 bases remaining between them. Germline CDR1 reads SGHKS; CDR2 reads YYEKEE (reference sequence). The CDR3 totals 16 residues. The CDR3 region is CASSSGAGTGHEKLFF. The DNA of the CDR3 is TGTGCCAGCAGCTCAGGCGCCGGGACGGGACATGAAAAACTGTTTTTT.

The V gene is TRBV29-1, the J gene TRBJ2-2; 8 bases line up with TRBD2. Trimming removed 2 bases from V and 7 bases from J; junction bases left unmatched: 9. This CDR3 is 15 amino acids long. CDR1 and CDR2 (germline): SQVTM, ANQGSEA. Here the CDR3 reads CSVELAGSLVGELFF. CDR3 nucleotides: TGCAGCGTTGAACTAGCGGGCTCGTTGGTCGGGGAGCTGTTTTTT.

This clonotype was found a few times. This sequence joins TRBV7-9 and TRBJ2-1; no reliable D call. In germline, CDR1 is SEHNR, CDR2 FQNEAQ (reference sequence). There are 15 residues in the CDR3. Trimming cost V 3 bases and J 7 bases, with 16 bases left between them. For the CDR3, the DNA is TGTGCCAGCAGCTTGGCTGGCGCGAGAATGAATGAGCAGTTCTTC. It is translated as CASSLAGARMNEQFF.

This sequence joins TRBV5-1 and TRBJ2-1, with unresolved D. Trimming took off 1 base at V and 7 bases at J, with 18 bases between the two ends. The germline gives CDR1 SGHRS, CDR2 YFSETQ. The CDR3 sequence is 16 residues long. The CDR3 DNA reads TGCGCCAGCAGCTTGCAGGAATTGCGGCAAGGGAATGAGCAGTTCTTC. This gives the protein CASSLQELRQGNEQFF.

This clonotype was seen once. V is TRBV3-1 and J is TRBJ2-7; no definite D call. CDR3 length: 14 residues. V lost 1 base, J lost 2 bases, and 9 bases lay in between. CDR1 LGHDT and CDR2 YNNKEL come from the germline V gene (reference sequence). CDR3 nucleotides: TGTGCCAGCAGCCAAGCAACAGTAACCTACGAGCAGTACTTC. The encoded protein is CASSQATVTYEQYF.

As to this clonotype: The junction does not match germline at one end; this may be a read error. The CDR3 DNA follows: TGTGCCGCCAGCAAGAGGGGGGACTACGAGCAGTACTTC. As protein: CAASKRGDYEQYF. The chain joins TRBV15 to TRBJ2-7; either TRBD1 or TRBD2 may fit D (6 bases each). Germline V lookup: CDR1 LNHNV, CDR2 YYDKDF (reference sequence). The CDR3 spans 13 residues.

The genes are TRBV9 and TRBJ1-1, with 9 bases lining up with TRBD1. The ends lost 0 bases at V and 5 bases at J; junction bases unmatched: 5. CDR1 and CDR2 from the germline V gene are SGDLS and YYNGEE. The CDR3 loop spans 15 amino acids. This CDR3 reads CASSVVGTGQTEAFF. Written as DNA, the CDR3 is TGTGCCAGCAGCGTAGTGGGGACAGGGCAGACTGAAGCTTTCTTT.

A word on this clonotype: One end of the junction does not line up with germline, which may come from a read error. The rearrangement links TRBV4-2 to TRBJ1-2, with D possibly TRBD1 on 6 matching bases. The germline V gene has CDR1 LGHNA and CDR2 YNFKEQ. The CDR3 consists of 15 residues. The CDR3 spells CASSLGDNSNYGCTF. The CDR3 DNA reads TGTGCCAGCAGCCTCGGGGACAACAGTAACTATGGCTGCACCTTC.

This clonotype was picked up many times. V and J are TRBV6-2 or TRBV6-3 and TRBJ2-1; 10 bases fit TRBD1. Unmatched junction bases numbered 12, after V lost 5 bases and J lost 8 bases. Germline CDR1 reads MNHEY; CDR2 reads SVGEGT. The CDR3 contains 16 residues. The CDR3 spells CASSGDRGEDFHEQFF. In DNA, the CDR3 is TGTGCCAGCAGTGGGGACAGGGGAGAAGATTTCCATGAGCAGTTCTTC.

This clonotype was found a few times. The V and J genes are TRBV15 and TRBJ2-3; D is perhaps TRBD2 (6 bases). Germline CDR1 LNHNV, CDR2 YYDKDF (reference sequence). V lost 5 bases and J lost 5, with 14 bases in between. The CDR3 extends over 14 amino acids. The CDR3 here is CATSLGTGGDTQYF. CDR3 sequence (DNA): TGTGCCACCAGCCTCGGGACTGGGGGAGATACGCAGTATTTT.

This clonotype was found a few times. CDR3 protein: CASSLEQDRTDTQYF. The DNA of the CDR3 is TGTGCCAGCAGCTTAGAACAGGACCGCACAGATACGCAGTATTTT. J is TRBJ2-3 and V is TRBV11-2; D might be TRBD1 (5 bases). V lost 0 bases and J 1 base, leaving 8 bases between the germline ends. This CDR3 contains 15 residues. CDR1 is SGHAT and CDR2 is FQNNGV in the germline V gene.

The chain is built from TRBV7-9 and TRBJ2-5; D remains unclear. The CDR3 is 14 amino acids. Trimming pared 0 bases from V and 4 bases from J, leaving 9 bases between. Per the germline V gene, CDR1 is SEHNR and CDR2 is FQNEAQ (reference sequence). The CDR3 reads CASSLAWAGETQYF. For the CDR3, the DNA is TGTGCCAGCAGCTTAGCGTGGGCCGGAGAGACCCAGTACTTC. The complete variable domain, with remaining parts taken from reference TRBV7-9 and TRBJ2-5, reads DTGVSQNPRHKITKRGQNVTFRCDPISEHNRLYWYRQTLGQGPEFLTYFQNEAQLEKSRLLSDRFSAERPKGSFSTLEIQRTEQGDSAMYLCASSLAWAGETQYFGPGTRLLVL.

At least ten counts were recorded for this clonotype. The CDR3 sequence: CASAGEGYNEQFF. The CDR3 nucleotides read TGTGCCTCCGCAGGGGAGGGCTACAATGAGCAGTTCTTC. The V gene is TRBV10-3, the J gene TRBJ2-1, with D tentatively TRBD2 (7 bases). CDR3 length equals 13 residues. CDR1 is ENHRY and CDR2 is SYGVKD in the germline V gene. V was cut by 11 bases and J by 3 bases, with 14 bases left in between.

The chain employs TRBV20-1 and TRBJ2-3; 8 bases are a match to TRBD1. CDR3 size: 15 residues. Trimming at V came to 0 bases and at J to 6 bases, leaving 8 bases not matched to a gene. Germline lookup yields CDR1 DFQATT and CDR2 SNEGSKA (reference sequence). DNA for the CDR3: TGCAGTGCTAGAGAGGTGTCAGGGGGCATTGATACGCAGTATTTT. Its translation: CSAREVSGGIDTQYF.

This clonotype was detected only a few times. The chain employs TRBV15 and TRBJ2-2; no clear D. This CDR3 contains 16 residues. Per germline, CDR1 LNHNV and CDR2 YYDKDF (reference sequence). Trimming stripped 1 base from V and 0 bases from J, with 9 bases between. The CDR3 DNA reads TGTGCCACCAGCAGAGGAGGAAGAGCGAACACCGGGGAGCTGTTTTTT. Protein: CATSRGGRANTGELFF.

The J gene is TRBJ2-7, the V gene TRBV9, with TRBD2 identical over 11 bases. V gave up 4 bases and J gave up 4 bases; unmatched junction bases: 10. CDR3 length equals 16 residues. Germline V lookup: CDR1 SGDLS, CDR2 YYNGEE. The DNA of the CDR3 is TGTGCCAGCAGCCCGACTCGACTAGCGGGGAGGTACGAGCAGTACTTC. Translated: CASSPTRLAGRYEQYF.

Of note for this clonotype: Mismatch with germline at one junction end may stem from a read error. The J gene is TRBJ2-7, the V gene TRBV6-1, with D possibly being TRBD2 (6 bases). The CDR3 is made up of 13 amino acids. The V gene's germline CDR1 is MNHNS and CDR2 SASEGT. In DNA form, the CDR3 reads TGTACCAGCAGTAGCGGTGGGGACTACGAGCAGTACTTC. It translates to CTSSSGGDYEQYF.